The 25 T cell receptor beta chains below all came from one sample that was sequenced in a study of T cell responses to AZD1222 COVID-19 vaccine. Clones were sequenced by immunoSEQ multiplex PCR, and TCRdb holds only the in-frame ones, with some missing. The sample gives roughly 24,000 clones, 88% of which show up once; roughly 2.5% is in the top ten. The sequenced sample was peripheral blood, obtained 28 days after the second AZD1222 dose. The receptor source for this set is an adult who received the AZD1222 COVID-19 vaccine.

The chain employs TRBV28 and TRBJ2-3; TRBD1 matches 9 bases. Looked up from germline, CDR1 is MDHEN and CDR2 is SYDVKM. This CDR3 comprises 16 residues. V lost 2 bases and J lost 5; bases outside the gene matches: 8. The CDR3 protein is CASSLPGQGVGDTQYF. Written as DNA, the CDR3 is TGTGCCAGCAGTTTACCGGGACAGGGAGTGGGAGATACGCAGTATTTT.

The chain recombines TRBV2 with TRBJ2-5; 11 nucleotides match TRBD2. Germline values: CDR1 SNHLY, CDR2 FYNNEI. The V segment lost 3 bases and the J segment 6 bases; nucleotides outside the gene matches: 3. The CDR3 runs 14 residues. In DNA, the CDR3 is TGTGCCAGCAGTGAGCTAGCGGGGGGTCAGACCCAGTACTTC. It specifies CASSELAGGQTQYF.

The rearrangement joins TRBV7-3 to TRBJ2-3, with 8 nucleotides matching TRBD2. Unmatched junction bases numbered 2, after V lost 1 base and J lost 2 bases. CDR1 SGHTA and CDR2 FQGTGA come from the germline V gene. The CDR3 loop spans 15 amino acids. Here the CDR3 reads CASSLSGGYTDTQYF. CDR3 nucleotides: TGTGCCAGCAGCTTAAGCGGGGGGTACACAGATACGCAGTATTTT.

This clone was seen only once. The genes are TRBV6-5 and TRBJ1-3; D is unresolved. Germline lookup yields CDR1 MNHEY and CDR2 SVGAGI. The CDR3 spans 12 residues. V was trimmed by 6 bases and J by 2 bases, leaving 5 bases between them. The CDR3 region has the DNA TGTGCCAGCAGGGTTGCTGGAAACACCATATATTTT. It yields the protein CASRVAGNTIYF.

A word on this clone: At one boundary the junction diverges from the germline segment, which might be a read error. The rearrangement links TRBV11-3 to TRBJ2-7; TRBD1 matches 9 bases. The CDR3 totals 17 residues. The germline CDR1 and CDR2 sequences are SGHNT and YENEEA. Here the CDR3 DNA reads TGTGCCAGCACCTTAGATCGGGACAGGGACCCCTCCTACGAGCAGTACTTC. It is translated as CASTLDRDRDPSYEQYF.

The chain uses TRBV5-1 and TRBJ1-2; D not resolved. This CDR3 has 14 amino acids. V lost 5 bases and J 7 bases, leaving 18 bases between the germline ends. Germline V gene sequence: CDR1 SGHRS, CDR2 YFSETQ. CDR3 coding DNA: TGCGCCAGCAGTTCAATTGGGGAGGCAATTGGCTACACCTTC. This encodes CASSSIGEAIGYTF.

In the case of this clone: Other DNA sequences from this sample encode an identical CDR3 as well. This rearrangement joins TRBV19 to TRBJ1-1; weak D call: TRBD1 (6 bases). Trimming removed 5 bases at V and 5 bases at J, with 12 bases between. Germline lookup yields CDR1 LNHDA and CDR2 SQIVND (reference sequence). The CDR3 has 13 amino acids. CDR3 coding DNA: TGTGCCAGTAGTGTTAAGGGGGATACTGAAGCTTTCTTT. This sequence encodes CASSVKGDTEAFF.

V and J are TRBV5-1 and TRBJ1-2, with 8 bases matching TRBD1. The CDR3 contains 14 residues. The trim removed 3 bases at V and 4 bases at J, leaving 5 bases unmatched. Germline loops: CDR1 SGHRS, CDR2 YFSETQ. Here the CDR3 reads CASSSDRVGYGYTF. CDR3 in DNA: TGCGCCAGCAGCTCGGACAGGGTCGGCTATGGCTACACCTTC.

The V call is TRBV29-1, the J call TRBJ2-7; D perhaps matches TRBD2 (6 bases). Germline CDR1 SQVTM, CDR2 ANQGSEA. The germline V and J ends were trimmed by 6 bases and 4 bases, with 10 bases remaining between them. The CDR3 is 11 amino acids. The CDR3 loop reads CSVTGGYEQYF. The DNA for the CDR3 is TGCAGCGTGACCGGGGGATACGAGCAGTACTTC.

A few counts support this clone. The chain combines TRBV5-4 with TRBJ2-1, with D hard to call. Germline V gene data show CDR1 as SGHNT and CDR2 as YYREEE (reference sequence). The CDR3 spans 11 residues. The germline V and J ends were trimmed by 4 bases and 6 bases, with 5 bases remaining between them. This CDR3 reads CASSALNEQFF. CDR3 DNA: TGTGCCAGCAGCGCGCTCAATGAGCAGTTCTTC.

V usage is TRBV28 and J usage is TRBJ2-7; D is undetermined. Between the trimmed V and J ends, which lost 1 base and 0 bases, there was a span of 4 bases. In germline, CDR1 is MDHEN, CDR2 SYDVKM. The CDR3 has 13 amino acids. This CDR3 is CASSLSYSYEQYF. In nucleotides, the CDR3 is TGTGCCAGCAGTTTATCCTACTCCTACGAGCAGTACTTC.

The CDR3, as DNA: TGTGCCAGCAGCCCATTCCAGGCCCTTAAGGGTGGGGAGCTGTTTTTT. Translating it yields CASSPFQALKGGELFF. The chain links TRBV9 to TRBJ2-2; D is unclear. The V gene lost 4 bases and the J gene lost 8 bases, with 21 bases spanning the gap. This CDR3 is built from 16 residues. Germline lookup yields CDR1 SGDLS and CDR2 YYNGEE.

The J gene is TRBJ2-2, the V gene TRBV24-1; 10 bases agree with TRBD1. The CDR3 extends over 17 amino acids. V lost 4 bases, J lost 1 base, and 5 bases stayed unmatched. Germline CDR1 is KGHDR and CDR2 is SFDVKD. The CDR3 spells CATSDSTGGWNTGELFF. CDR3 DNA: TGTGCCACCAGTGACTCGACAGGGGGCTGGAACACCGGGGAGCTGTTTTTT.

The V and J genes are TRBV3-1 (or the pseudogene TRBV3-2) and TRBJ2-7; 7 positions agree with TRBD1. The CDR3 is 14 residues long. The trim removed 1 base at V and 6 bases at J, leaving 6 bases unmatched. The germline gives CDR1 LGHDT, CDR2 YNNKEL (reference sequence). CDR3 sequence reads: CASSQAQGRSEQYF. The DNA for the CDR3 is TGTGCCAGCAGCCAAGCACAGGGGCGTTCCGAGCAGTACTTC.

The chain carries TRBV9 and TRBJ2-2, with D tentatively TRBD1 (5 bases). This CDR3 is 16 amino acids long. V was clipped by 4 bases and J by 4 bases, with 17 bases between them. Germline lookup yields CDR1 SGDLS and CDR2 YYNGEE. The CDR3 sequence is CASSFRQPRSTGELFF. Here the CDR3 DNA reads TGTGCCAGCAGCTTCAGACAGCCCCGGAGCACCGGGGAGCTGTTTTTT.

This chain joins TRBV18 and TRBJ1-1; the match to TRBD1 covers 7 bases. The junction had 5 bases not matched to a gene; V was cut back by 3 bases and J by 7 bases. CDR3 length: 13 amino acids. CDR1 is KGHSH, CDR2 LQKENI, per germline. The CDR3 spells CASSPGTAGEAFF. CDR3 nucleotides: TGTGCCAGCTCACCCGGGACAGCCGGTGAAGCTTTCTTT.

V usage is TRBV2 and J usage is TRBJ1-2, with D perhaps TRBD1 (6 bases). Per germline, CDR1 SNHLY and CDR2 FYNNEI. CDR3 size: 15 residues. V lost 0 bases, J lost 4 bases, and 12 bases lay in between. The CDR3 DNA follows: TGTGCCAGCAGTGAAGCGCTCGGGGGCGCCTATGGCTACACCTTC. Its protein is CASSEALGGAYGYTF. The full variable domain, in which reference TRBV2 and TRBJ1-2 provide the parts outside the CDR3, is EPEVTQTPSHQVTQMGQEVILRCVPISNHLYFYWYRQILGQKVEFLVSFYNNEISEKSEIFDDQFSVERPDGSNFTLKIRSTKLEDSAMYFCASSEALGGAYGYTFGSGTRLTVV.

The table lists this clone with a few counts. The chain has TRBV7-2 and TRBJ1-5, with TRBD1 identical over 7 bases. The germline CDR1 and CDR2 sequences are SGHTA and FQGNSA. The CDR3 loop spans 14 amino acids. J was trimmed by 7 bases and V by 5 bases; bases with no gene match: 8. CDR3 bases: TGTGCCAGCAGCCCTGGCTCAGGGGGACAGCCCCAGCATTTT. Amino acids: CASSPGSGGQPQHF.

This chain uses TRBV7-8 with TRBJ2-3; D possibly corresponds to TRBD2 (5 bases). Trimming stripped 1 base from V and 6 bases from J, with 11 bases between. In germline, CDR1 is SGHVS, CDR2 FQNEAQ. The CDR3 extends over 14 amino acids. The CDR3 reads CASSLVAFSDTQYF. The CDR3 DNA reads TGTGCCAGCAGCTTAGTAGCGTTCTCGGATACGCAGTATTTT.

This sequence joins TRBV11-2 and TRBJ1-5, with a weak D call TRBD1 (6 bases). The CDR3 runs to 13 residues. Germline values: CDR1 SGHAT, CDR2 FQNNGV. V lost 5 bases and J lost 4, with 9 bases in between. CDR3 sequence reads: CASSEDRNQPQHF. The CDR3 DNA is TGTGCCAGCAGCGAAGACAGGAATCAGCCCCAGCATTTT. Drawing the rest from reference TRBV11-2 and TRBJ1-5, the complete variable domain is EAGVAQSPRYKIIEKRQSVAFWCNPISGHATLYWYQQILGQGPKLLIQFQNNGVVDDSQLPKDRFSAERLKGVDSTLKIQPAKLEDSAVYLCASSEDRNQPQHFGDGTRLSIL.

The gene calls are TRBV6-5 and TRBJ1-2, with D perhaps TRBD1 (6 bases). With 2 bases removed from V and 5 bases from J, the gap between germline ends came to 12 bases. The CDR3 is 14 residues long. In germline, CDR1 is MNHEY, CDR2 SVGAGI. The CDR3 spells CASSYDRIEYGYTF. The DNA of the CDR3 is TGTGCCAGCAGTTACGACAGGATCGAATATGGCTACACCTTC.

This chain joins TRBV2 and TRBJ2-3, with D possibly matching TRBD1 (5 bases). Germline CDR1 reads SNHLY; CDR2 reads FYNNEI. V was cut by 2 bases and J by 5 bases, with 8 bases left in between. The CDR3 sequence is 13 residues long. As DNA, the CDR3 is TGTGCCAGCAGTGAATTAGGGGTAGATACGCAGTATTTT. Protein: CASSELGVDTQYF.

The chain has TRBV10-3 and TRBJ2-7, with D perhaps assigned TRBD1 or TRBD2 (5 bases each). Germline CDR1 and CDR2: ENHRY and SYGVKD. The CDR3 is 15 residues long. V was clipped by 0 bases and J by 2 bases, with 11 bases between them. The CDR3 protein is CAISESRDGPYEQYF. The CDR3 DNA sequence: TGTGCCATCAGTGAGTCCCGGGACGGACCCTACGAGCAGTACTTC.

This clone was found a few times. This sequence joins TRBV5-4 and TRBJ1-2, with 7 positions matching TRBD1. Unmatched junction bases numbered 6, after V lost 3 bases and J lost 4 bases. CDR3 length equals 14 residues. Germline CDR1 reads SGHNT; CDR2 reads YYREEE (reference sequence). The CDR3 loop reads CASSSGTALYGYTF. Here the CDR3 DNA reads TGTGCCAGCAGCTCAGGGACAGCTCTCTATGGCTACACCTTC.

The gene calls are TRBV6-1 and TRBJ2-7, with TRBD1 matching over 10 bases. The CDR3 is made up of 13 amino acids. The J segment lost 12 bases and the V segment lost 1 base, leaving 6 bases of the junction unmatched. CDR1 MNHNS and CDR2 SASEGT come from the germline V gene. CDR3 sequence (DNA): TGTGCCAGCAGTGAAGGGACAGGGGGGTTGACGTACTTC. Its protein product is CASSEGTGGLTYF.